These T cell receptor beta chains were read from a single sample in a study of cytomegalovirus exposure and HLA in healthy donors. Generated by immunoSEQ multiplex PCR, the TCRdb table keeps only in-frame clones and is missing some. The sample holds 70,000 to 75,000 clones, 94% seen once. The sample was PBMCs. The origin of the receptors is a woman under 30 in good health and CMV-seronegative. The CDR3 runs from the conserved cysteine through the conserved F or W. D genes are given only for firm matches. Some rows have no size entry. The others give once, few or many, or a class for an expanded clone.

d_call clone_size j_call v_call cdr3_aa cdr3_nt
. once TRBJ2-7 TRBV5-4 CASSFEQVGSEQYF TGTGCCAGCAGCTTTGAACAGGTGGGGTCCGAGCAGTACTTC
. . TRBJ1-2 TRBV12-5 CASGLVRGAGGYTF TGTGCTAGTGGTTTGGTCCGGGGGGCGGGTGGCTACACCTTC
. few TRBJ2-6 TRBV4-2 CASSGTTGANVLTF TGTGCCAGCAGCGGGACAACTGGGGCCAACGTCCTGACTTTC
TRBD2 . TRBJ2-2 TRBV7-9 CASSLGLAGGWRELFF TGTGCCAGCAGCTTAGGACTAGCGGGAGGATGGCGGGAGCTGTTTTTT
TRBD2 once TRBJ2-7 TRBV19 CASSVSGGSYEQYF TGTGCCAGTAGTGTTAGCGGGGGTTCCTACGAGCAGTACTTC
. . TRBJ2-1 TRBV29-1 CSVEDNSYNEQFF TGCAGCGTTGAAGATAACTCCTACAATGAGCAGTTCTTC
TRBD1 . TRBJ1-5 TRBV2 CASSEGGRGRTGGNQPQHF TGTGCCAGCAGTGAAGGTGGCAGGGGGCGAACTGGTGGCAATCAGCCCCAGCATTTT
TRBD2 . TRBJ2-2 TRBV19 CASSIGGTGELFF TGTGCCAGTAGTATCGGGGGGACCGGGGAGCTGTTTTTT
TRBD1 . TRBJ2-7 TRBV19 CASSPDGQGNYEQYF TGTGCCAGTAGTCCCGACGGACAGGGGAACTACGAGCAGTACTTC
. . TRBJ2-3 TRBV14 CASSQDTADSIAQYF TGTGCCAGCAGCCAAGATACGGCAGACTCTATAGCGCAGTATTTT
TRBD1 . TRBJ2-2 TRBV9 CASRPRQGSTGELFF TGTGCCAGCAGGCCAAGACAGGGAAGCACCGGGGAGCTGTTTTTT
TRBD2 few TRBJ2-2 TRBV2 CASGLAGNTGELFF TGTGCCAGTGGACTAGCGGGGAACACCGGGGAGCTGTTTTTT
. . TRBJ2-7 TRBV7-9 CASSEVQGEEQYF TGTGCCAGCAGCGAGGTCCAGGGTGAAGAGCAGTACTTC
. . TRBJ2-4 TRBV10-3 CAIRRDGKNIQYF TGTGCCATCAGGCGGGACGGAAAAAACATTCAGTACTTC
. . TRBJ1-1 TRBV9 CASSVGGAGEAFF TGTGCCAGCAGCGTGGGAGGGGCTGGTGAAGCTTTCTTT
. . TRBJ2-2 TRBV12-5 CASADPTGPTAGELFF TGTGCTAGTGCCGATCCGACAGGACCCACGGCCGGGGAGCTGTTTTTT
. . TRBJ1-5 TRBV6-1 CASSDSAGGNQPQHF TGTGCCAGCAGTGACTCGGCAGGAGGAAACCAGCCCCAGCATTTT
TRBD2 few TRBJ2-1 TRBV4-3 CASRRASGSYNEQFF TGCGCCAGCAGGAGAGCTAGCGGGTCCTACAATGAGCAGTTCTTC
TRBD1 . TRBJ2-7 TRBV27 CASSPGQGTYEQYF TGTGCCAGCAGTCCGGGACAGGGGACCTACGAGCAGTACTTC
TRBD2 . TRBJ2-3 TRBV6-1 CASSEMVLAGGPDTQYF TGTGCCAGCAGTGAAATGGTATTAGCGGGAGGGCCAGATACGCAGTATTTT
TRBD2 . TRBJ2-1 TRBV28 CASRLADEQFF TGTGCCAGCAGACTAGCGGATGAGCAGTTCTTC
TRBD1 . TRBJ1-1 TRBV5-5 CASSWGQGGTEAFF TGTGCCAGCAGCTGGGGACAGGGTGGAACTGAAGCTTTCTTT
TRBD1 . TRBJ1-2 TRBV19 CASSATGGRPLF TGTGCCAGTAGCGCGACAGGGGGCCGTCCTCTCTTC
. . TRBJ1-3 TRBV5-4 CASSLVGTGNTIYF TGTGCCAGCAGCTTGGTGGGCACTGGAAACACCATATATTTT
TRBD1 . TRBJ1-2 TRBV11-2 CASSLGTGGYGYTF TGTGCCAGCAGCTTAGGGACAGGGGGCTATGGCTACACCTTC
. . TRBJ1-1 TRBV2 CASSEQGLTEAFF TGTGCCAGCAGTGAACAGGGCCTCACTGAAGCTTTCTTT
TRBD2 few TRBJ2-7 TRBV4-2 CASSQMGLAGGGEQYF TGTGCCAGCAGCCAGATGGGACTAGCGGGAGGGGGCGAGCAGTACTTC
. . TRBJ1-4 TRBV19 CASSIGRQGPGVVFF TGTGCCAGTAGTATAGGTCGTCAGGGGCCTGGAGTGGTGTTTTTT
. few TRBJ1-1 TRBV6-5 CASSYSRVSSAEAFF TGTGCCAGCAGTTACTCGAGAGTTTCAAGCGCTGAAGCTTTCTTT
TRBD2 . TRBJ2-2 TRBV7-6 CASSLFGGANTGELFF TGTGCCAGCAGCCTGTTCGGGGGGGCGAACACCGGGGAGCTGTTTTTT
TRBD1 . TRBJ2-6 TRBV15 CATSQTFGQGEISGANVLTF TGTGCCACCAGCCAAACGTTTGGACAGGGTGAAATCTCTGGGGCCAACGTCCTGACTTTC
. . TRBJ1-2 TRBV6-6 CASSPKDRGPNYGYTF TGTGCCAGCAGTCCTAAAGACAGAGGTCCTAACTATGGCTACACCTTC
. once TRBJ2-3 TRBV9 CASSADNFFSTDTQYF TGTGCCAGCAGCGCCGACAACTTTTTTAGCACAGATACGCAGTATTTT
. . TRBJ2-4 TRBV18 CASSPQGGGNIQYF TGTGCCAGCTCACCACAAGGGGGGGGAAACATTCAGTACTTC
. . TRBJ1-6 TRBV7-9 CASSSRGQSYNSPLHF TGTGCCAGCAGCAGCCGTGGACAGTCCTATAATTCACCCCTCCACTTT
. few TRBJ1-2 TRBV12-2 CASRLTGNYGYTF TGTGCAAGTCGCCTCACAGGAAACTATGGCTACACCTTC
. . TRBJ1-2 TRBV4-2 CASSQDRRGYTF TGTGCCAGCAGCCAAGATCGGCGGGGCTACACCTTC
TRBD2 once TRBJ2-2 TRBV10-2 CASSDYRTRQTGELFF TGCGCCAGCAGTGACTACCGGACTAGGCAAACCGGGGAGCTGTTTTTT
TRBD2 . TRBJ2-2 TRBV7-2 CASSLTGLASPGELFF TGTGCCAGCAGCTTAACCGGACTAGCAAGTCCCGGGGAGCTGTTTTTT
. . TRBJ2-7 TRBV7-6 CASSPGGPRSEQYF TGTGCCAGCAGCCCAGGGGGGCCTAGGAGCGAGCAGTACTTC
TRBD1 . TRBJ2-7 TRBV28 CASSPGQRGYEQYF TGTGCCAGCAGCCCGGGACAGAGGGGGTACGAGCAGTACTTC
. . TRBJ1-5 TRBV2 CASTVGNQPQHF TGTGCCAGCACCGTCGGCAATCAGCCCCAGCATTTT
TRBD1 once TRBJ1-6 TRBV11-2 CASRQGANSYNSPLHF TGTGCCAGCAGGCAGGGGGCAAACTCCTATAATTCACCCCTCCACTTT
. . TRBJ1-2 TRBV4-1 CASSQTGQTNYGYTF TGCGCCAGCAGCCAAACCGGACAGACGAACTATGGCTACACCTTC
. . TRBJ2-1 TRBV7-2 CASSEGINLANEQFF TGTGCCAGCAGCGAGGGAATCAATCTGGCAAATGAGCAGTTCTTC
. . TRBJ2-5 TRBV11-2 CASSLGARPEETQYF TGTGCCAGCAGCTTAGGCGCCAGGCCCGAAGAGACCCAGTACTTC
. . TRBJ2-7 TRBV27 CASSLFDRPYEQYF TGTGCCAGCAGTTTATTTGACAGACCCTACGAGCAGTACTTC
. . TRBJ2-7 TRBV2 CASSEDRAYEQYF TGTGCCAGCAGTGAAGACAGGGCCTACGAGCAGTACTTC
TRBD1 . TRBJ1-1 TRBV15 CATSRDREGANTEAFF TGTGCCACCAGCAGAGATCGGGAGGGGGCGAACACTGAAGCTTTCTTT
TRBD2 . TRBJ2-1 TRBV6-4 CASSDSTGGYNEQFF TGTGCCAGCAGTGACTCTACGGGGGGATACAATGAGCAGTTCTTC
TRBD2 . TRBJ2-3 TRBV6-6 CASTGGVDTQYF TGTGCCAGCACTGGGGGGGTAGATACGCAGTATTTT
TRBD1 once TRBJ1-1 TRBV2 CASSRTGNTEAFF TGTGCCAGCAGTCGGACAGGGAACACTGAAGCTTTCTTT
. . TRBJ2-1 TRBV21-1 CASRDQGGQTFYNEQFF TGTGCCAGCAGGGACCAAGGGGGACAGACCTTCTACAATGAGCAGTTCTTC
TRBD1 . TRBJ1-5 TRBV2 CACDRTGDQPQHF TGTGCCTGTGATCGGACAGGAGATCAGCCCCAGCATTTT
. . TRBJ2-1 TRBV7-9 CASTPPSRNEQFF TGTGCCAGCACCCCCCCGTCCCGCAATGAGCAGTTCTTC